What follows are 7 T cell receptor beta chains derived from one specimen sequenced in a study of shared clonotypes between healthy human individuals. The protocol was immunoSEQ multiplex PCR, while the TCRdb copy is restricted to in-frame clones and leaves out a portion. The data show around 1.9 million clones, roughly 91% seen once. It was CD45RO-negative cells, positively selected for CCR7, that made up naive CD8 cells, with terminally differentiated effector memory CD45RA+ cells excluded. The sequenced sample was naive CD8+ T cells from PBMCs. These receptors came from a man aged 18-30 years in good health. Some clones in this sample may be carry-over from other donors' samples.

The chain couples TRBV10-1 to TRBJ2-5, with 11 bases aligning to TRBD2. Germline loops: CDR1 WNHNN, CDR2 SYGVQD (reference sequence). The CDR3 contains 16 residues. The V and J ends lost 4 bases and 4 bases, in that order; junction bases with no gene match: 8. CDR3 DNA sequence: TGCGCCAGCAGTGGAATAGCGGGAGGGCGCGGAGAGACCCAGTACTTC. Its protein is CASSGIAGGRGETQYF.

This chain uses TRBV12-5 with TRBJ2-5, with TRBD1 matching 8 bases. The germline V gene encodes CDR1 LGHNT and CDR2 FRNRAP. V was pared by 5 bases and J by 5 bases, with 7 bases of the junction left unmatched. The CDR3 loop spans 14 amino acids. The CDR3 nucleotides are TGTGCTAGTGGTGAGACAGGGGCGCGGGAGACCCAGTACTTC. Translation: CASGETGARETQYF.

The gene calls are TRBV28 and TRBJ2-3; D perhaps matches TRBD2 (6 bases). The CDR3 consists of 10 residues. Germline V gene lookup returns CDR1 MDHEN and CDR2 SYDVKM. V was shortened by 8 bases and J by 9 bases, with 9 bases between the two germline ends. Written as DNA, the CDR3 is TGTGCCAGCGGACTACTAACGCAGTATTTT. Its translation: CASGLLTQYF.

As for this clone: Other DNA sequences within the sample encode an identical CDR3. The chain has TRBV27 and TRBJ2-1; D is undetermined. Trimming took off 0 bases at V and 6 bases at J, with 6 bases between the two ends. The V gene's germline CDR1 is MNHEY and CDR2 SMNVEV (reference sequence). The CDR3 runs to 13 residues. The CDR3 here is CASSLSNGNEQFF. The DNA of the CDR3 is TGTGCCAGCAGTTTATCAAACGGCAATGAGCAGTTCTTC.

CDR3 nucleotide sequence: TGTGCCAGCAGCCCCGGGACAGGGGGCAAGACCGGGGAGCTGTTTTTT. Its translation is CASSPGTGGKTGELFF. The chain joins TRBV11-3 to TRBJ2-2; 12 bases agree with TRBD1. Trimming removed 5 bases from V and 5 bases from J; junction bases left unmatched: 6. The CDR3 totals 16 residues. Germline CDR1 and CDR2: SGHNT and YENEEA.

This chain joins TRBV13 and TRBJ2-1; TRBD2 agrees at 9 bases. CDR3 length: 14 amino acids. In germline, CDR1 is PRHDT, CDR2 FYEKMQ (reference sequence). After removal of 3 bases from V and 7 bases from J, the junction contained 4 bases not matched to a gene. The chain's CDR3 is CASSFGSGRNEQFF. DNA for the CDR3: TGTGCCAGCAGCTTCGGTAGCGGGAGAAATGAGCAGTTCTTC.

The chain is built from TRBV27 and TRBJ1-4; D remains ambiguous. The CDR3 totals 18 residues. Germline lookup yields CDR1 MNHEY and CDR2 SMNVEV (reference sequence). Trimming removed 8 bases from V and 2 bases from J, with 24 bases in between. The CDR3: CASASIQGPLSTNEKLFF. In DNA form, the CDR3 reads TGTGCCAGCGCTTCCATCCAAGGACCTTTGTCCACTAATGAAAAACTGTTTTTT.